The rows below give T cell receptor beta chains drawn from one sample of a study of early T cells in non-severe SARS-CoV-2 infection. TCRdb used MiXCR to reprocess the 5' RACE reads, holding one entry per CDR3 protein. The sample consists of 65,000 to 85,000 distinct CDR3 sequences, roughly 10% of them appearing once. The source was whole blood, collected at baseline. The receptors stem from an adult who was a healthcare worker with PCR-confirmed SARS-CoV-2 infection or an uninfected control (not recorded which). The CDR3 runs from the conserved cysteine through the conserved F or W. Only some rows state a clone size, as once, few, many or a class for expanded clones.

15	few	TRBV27	CASRPSGLGNTEAFF
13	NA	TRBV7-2	CASSLEQLNEQFF
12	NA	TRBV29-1	CSVEDGSYEQYF
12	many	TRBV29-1	CSVAVDYNEQFF
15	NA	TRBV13	CASSLAGGPTDTQYF
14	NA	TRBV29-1	CSVEWTGAYYGYTF
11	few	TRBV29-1	CSVVLNTEAFF
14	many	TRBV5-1	CASSLDEAVKTQYF
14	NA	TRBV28	CASSLGQSTDTQYF
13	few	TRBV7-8	CASSPPGLGEQYF
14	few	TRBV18	CASSPTGGFEKLFF
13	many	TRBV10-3	CAISESRQYEQYF
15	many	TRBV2	CASRGGTGGIYGYTF
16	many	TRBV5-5	CASSLGTSGSTGELFF
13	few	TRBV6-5	CASSFGQYYEQYF
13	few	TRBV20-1	CSTGQGAAQPQHF
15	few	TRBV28	CASSGPRGPSYEQYF
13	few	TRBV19	CASSPGHPYEQYF
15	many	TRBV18	CASSQQTISGNTIYF
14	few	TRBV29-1	CSVETSWGTTEAFF
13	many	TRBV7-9	CASSLAGASEAFF
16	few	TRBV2	CASSELRDRGTYEQYF
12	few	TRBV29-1	CSVKTGPYEQYF
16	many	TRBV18	CASSPPSDLRNEKLFF
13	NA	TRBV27	CASSGGASTEAFF
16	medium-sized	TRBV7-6	CASSLGAAGAGGTQYF
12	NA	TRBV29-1	CSVVPGVTEAFF
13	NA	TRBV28	CASTGRLGDIQYF
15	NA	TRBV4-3	CASSLQRELLSEQFF
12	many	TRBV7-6	CASSPGGDEQYF
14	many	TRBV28	CASSLLDSNQPQHF
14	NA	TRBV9	CASSSRLNSYEQYF
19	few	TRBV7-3	CASSKGVDRLPTNTGELFF
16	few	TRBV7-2	CASSLRTSGANYEQYF
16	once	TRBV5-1	CASSFGDYRPKNIQYF
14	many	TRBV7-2	CASSSGRVNHEQYF
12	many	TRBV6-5	CASSPRTYEQYF
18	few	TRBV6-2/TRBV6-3	CASSYSSSLPGSNQPQHF
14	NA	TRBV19	CASSMNTDNYGYTF
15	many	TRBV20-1	CSAFPLAGAGDTQYF
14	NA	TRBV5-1	CASGEGLGTDTQYF
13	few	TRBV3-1	CASSAGLPSEQYF
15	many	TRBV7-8	CASSLGGVGNQPQHF
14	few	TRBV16	CASSHVQGGTEAFF
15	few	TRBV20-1	CSARSVRGIYNEQFF
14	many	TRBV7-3	CASSLGRPPFGYTF
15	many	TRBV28	CASSRTGGPTDTQYF
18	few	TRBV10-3	CAISESSPGTGHTYEQYF
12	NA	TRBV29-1	CSAEGAEHGYTF
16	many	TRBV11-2	CASSLVGQGSGNEQFF